The clone carrying this T cell receptor beta chain came up a few times. Its antigen remains unknown. TCRdb recomputed calls from the reads with MiXCR, one row per CDR3 protein. The sample lists hundreds of thousands of distinct CDR3 sequences; under 20% were seen once. This entry belongs to a study of T cell repertoires in cytomegalovirus infection. Across the whole study: Public TCR beta signature analysis indicated the presence of both CMV infection and matching HLA type. Findings and limits, study-wide: Identification of carriers of CMV plus the relevant HLA was achieved through cumulative public TCR beta family frequency.

CDR1 and CDR2 (germline): SGHTA, FQGTGA. The CDR3 contains 12 residues. J was trimmed by 6 bases and V by 6 bases; bases with no gene match: 4. This chain connects TRBV7-3 to TRBJ1-1; TRBD1 aligns across 7 bases. The origin of this receptor is a human donor in good health (CMV status not recorded). Some clones in this sample may be carry-over from other donors' samples. The sequenced sample consisted of PBMCs. The CDR3 nucleotides read TGTGCCAGCAGTTCTCAGGGGGCTGAAGCTTTCTTT. Translated, it gives CASSSQGAEAFF.